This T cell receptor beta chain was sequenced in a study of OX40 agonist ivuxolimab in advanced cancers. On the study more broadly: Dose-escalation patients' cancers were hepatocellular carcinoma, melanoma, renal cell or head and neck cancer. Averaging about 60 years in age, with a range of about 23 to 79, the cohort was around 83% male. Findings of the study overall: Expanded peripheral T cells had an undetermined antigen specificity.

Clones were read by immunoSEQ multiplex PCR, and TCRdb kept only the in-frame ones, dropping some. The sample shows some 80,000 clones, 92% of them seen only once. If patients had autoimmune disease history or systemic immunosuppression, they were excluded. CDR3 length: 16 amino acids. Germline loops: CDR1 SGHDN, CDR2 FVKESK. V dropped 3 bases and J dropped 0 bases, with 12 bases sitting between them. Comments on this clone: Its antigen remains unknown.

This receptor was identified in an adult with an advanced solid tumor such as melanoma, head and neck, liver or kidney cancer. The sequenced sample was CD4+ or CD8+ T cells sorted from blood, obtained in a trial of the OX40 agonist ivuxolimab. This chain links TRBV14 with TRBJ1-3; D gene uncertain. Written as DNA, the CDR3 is TGTGCCAGCAGCCACCTCACAAGGTTCTCTGGAAACACCATATATTTT. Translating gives CASSHLTRFSGNTIYF.